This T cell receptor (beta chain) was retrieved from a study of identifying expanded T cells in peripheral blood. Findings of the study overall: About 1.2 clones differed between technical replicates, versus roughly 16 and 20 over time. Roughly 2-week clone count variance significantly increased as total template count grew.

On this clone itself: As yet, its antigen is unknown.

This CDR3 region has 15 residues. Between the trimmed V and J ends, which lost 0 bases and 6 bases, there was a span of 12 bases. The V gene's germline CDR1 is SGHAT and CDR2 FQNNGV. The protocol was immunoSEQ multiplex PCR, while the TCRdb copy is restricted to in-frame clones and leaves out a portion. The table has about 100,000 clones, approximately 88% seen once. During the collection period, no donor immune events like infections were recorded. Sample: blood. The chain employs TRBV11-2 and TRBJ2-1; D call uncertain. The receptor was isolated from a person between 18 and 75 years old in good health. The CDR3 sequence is CASSLEGHPVNEQFF. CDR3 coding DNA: TGTGCCAGCAGCTTAGAGGGTCATCCGGTCAATGAGCAGTTCTTC.